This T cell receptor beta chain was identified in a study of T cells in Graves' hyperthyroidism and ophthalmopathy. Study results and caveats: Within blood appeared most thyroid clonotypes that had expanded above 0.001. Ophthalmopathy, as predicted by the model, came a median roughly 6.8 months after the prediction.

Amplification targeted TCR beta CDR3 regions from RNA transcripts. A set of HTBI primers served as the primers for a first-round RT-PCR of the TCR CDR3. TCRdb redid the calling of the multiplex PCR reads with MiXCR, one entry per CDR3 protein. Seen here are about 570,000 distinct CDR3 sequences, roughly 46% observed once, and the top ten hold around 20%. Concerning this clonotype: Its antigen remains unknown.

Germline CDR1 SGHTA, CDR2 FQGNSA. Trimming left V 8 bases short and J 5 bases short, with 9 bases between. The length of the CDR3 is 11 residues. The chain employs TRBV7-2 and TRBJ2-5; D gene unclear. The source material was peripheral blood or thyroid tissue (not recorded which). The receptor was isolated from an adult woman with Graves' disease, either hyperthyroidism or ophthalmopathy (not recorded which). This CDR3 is CASVAVETQYF. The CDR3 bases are TGTGCCAGCGTCGCGGTGGAGACCCAGTACTTC.